The 6 T cell receptor beta chains below all came from one sample that was sequenced in a study of blood T cell repertoires in COVID-19. Sequenced by immunoSEQ multiplex PCR; TCRdb stores in-frame clones only, minus some. The sample carries about 120,000 clones, almost 70% recorded once. Specimen: peripheral blood. These receptors were obtained from a woman in her 70s with acute or convalescent COVID-19.

This rearrangement joins TRBV15 to TRBJ2-1, with 11 nucleotides matching TRBD2. This CDR3 comprises 16 residues. V lost 3 bases, J lost 2 bases, and 3 bases stayed unmatched. Germline-derived CDR1 and CDR2 are LNHNV and YYDKDF (reference sequence). The CDR3, as DNA: TGTGCCACCAGCAGGAAGGGACTAGCGGCCTACAATGAGCAGTTCTTC. Its translation is CATSRKGLAAYNEQFF.

The chain joins TRBV28 to TRBJ1-1; tentatively, D is TRBD1 (5 bases). Germline V gene data show CDR1 as MDHEN and CDR2 as SYDVKM. Trimming pared 5 bases from V and 6 bases from J, leaving 13 bases between. There are 13 residues in the CDR3. The CDR3 here is CASSLPGAAEAFF. The CDR3 DNA sequence: TGTGCCAGCAGTCTCCCTGGGGCCGCTGAAGCTTTCTTT.

The chain employs TRBV12-3 or TRBV12-4 and TRBJ2-7, with D maybe TRBD1 (6 bases). The CDR3 runs to 13 residues. V lost 3 bases to trimming and J lost 1 base, with 7 bases between them. Here the CDR3 reads CASSLGQSYEQYF. The CDR3 DNA reads as TGTGCCAGCAGTTTGGGACAATCCTACGAGCAGTACTTC.

The rearrangement joins TRBV5-5 to TRBJ2-7, with D uncertain. The V gene lost 2 bases and the J gene lost 3 bases, with 6 bases spanning the gap. There are 12 residues in the CDR3. Germline values: CDR1 SGHKS, CDR2 YYEKEE (reference sequence). The CDR3 DNA is TGTGCCAGCAGCTTTTTCCTCTACGAGCAGTACTTC. Translated, it gives CASSFFLYEQYF.

This chain joins TRBV7-8 and TRBJ2-5; 7 bases agree with TRBD1. The ends lost 5 bases at V and 2 bases at J; junction bases unmatched: 11. The V gene's germline CDR1 is SGHVS and CDR2 FQNEAQ. CDR3 length: 16 amino acids. In DNA form, the CDR3 reads TGTGCCAGCAGCCCGTCTAGGGGGCCTCTTCAAGAGACCCAGTACTTC. Its translation: CASSPSRGPLQETQYF.

This clone has just a few counts. V gene TRBV2 combines with J gene TRBJ1-5; tentatively, D is TRBD1 (5 bases). Germline-derived CDR1 and CDR2 are SNHLY and FYNNEI. This CDR3 spans 15 amino acids. V lost 4 bases and J lost 4, with 14 bases in between. CDR3 protein: CASSVGFRGNQPQHF. CDR3 in DNA: TGTGCCAGCAGTGTAGGGTTTCGGGGGAATCAGCCCCAGCATTTT. Full variable domain (outside the CDR3, taken from reference TRBV2 and TRBJ1-5): EPEVTQTPSHQVTQMGQEVILRCVPISNHLYFYWYRQILGQKVEFLVSFYNNEISEKSEIFDDQFSVERPDGSNFTLKIRSTKLEDSAMYFCASSVGFRGNQPQHFGDGTRLSIL.